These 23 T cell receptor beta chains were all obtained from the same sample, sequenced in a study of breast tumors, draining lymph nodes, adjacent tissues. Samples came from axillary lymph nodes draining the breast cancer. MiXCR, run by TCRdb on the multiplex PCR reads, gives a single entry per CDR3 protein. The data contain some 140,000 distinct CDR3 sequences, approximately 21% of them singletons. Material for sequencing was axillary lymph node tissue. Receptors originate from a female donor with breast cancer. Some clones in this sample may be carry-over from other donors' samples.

This chain's CDR3 is CASSDGGRFFGNEKLFF. The CDR3 bases are TGTGCCAGCAGTGACGGGGGGCGTTTTTTTGGGAATGAAAAACTGTTTTTT. The genes are TRBV6-1 and TRBJ1-4; possible D gene TRBD1, 6 bases. Between the trimmed V and J ends, which lost 3 bases and 5 bases, there was a span of 19 bases. The CDR3 extends over 17 amino acids. Germline CDR1 reads MNHNS; CDR2 reads SASEGT.

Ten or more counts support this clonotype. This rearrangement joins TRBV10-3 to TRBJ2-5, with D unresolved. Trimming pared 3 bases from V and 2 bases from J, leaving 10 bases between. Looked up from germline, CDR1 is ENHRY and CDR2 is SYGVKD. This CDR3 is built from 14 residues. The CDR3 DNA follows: TGTGCCATCAGTGAAGATTCCCAGCAAGAGACCCAGTACTTC. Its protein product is CAISEDSQQETQYF.

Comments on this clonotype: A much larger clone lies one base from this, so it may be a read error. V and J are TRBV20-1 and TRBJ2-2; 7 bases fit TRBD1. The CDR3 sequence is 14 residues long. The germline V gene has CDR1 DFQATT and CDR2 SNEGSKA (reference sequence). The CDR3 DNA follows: TGCAGTGCCAGAGGGACAGTTAACACCCGGGAGCTGTTTTTT. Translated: CSARGTVNTRELFF.

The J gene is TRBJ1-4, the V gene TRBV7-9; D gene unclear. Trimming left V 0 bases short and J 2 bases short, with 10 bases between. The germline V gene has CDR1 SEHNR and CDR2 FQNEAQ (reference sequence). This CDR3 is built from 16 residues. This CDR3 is CASSLALGRTNEKLFF. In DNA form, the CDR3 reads TGTGCCAGCAGCTTAGCGTTGGGGAGGACTAATGAAAAACTGTTTTTT.

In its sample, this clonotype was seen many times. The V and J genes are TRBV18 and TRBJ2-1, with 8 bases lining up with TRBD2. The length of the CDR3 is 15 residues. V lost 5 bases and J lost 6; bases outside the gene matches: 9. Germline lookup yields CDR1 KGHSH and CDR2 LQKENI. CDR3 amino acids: CASSSGTRGINEQFF. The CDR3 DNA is TGTGCCAGCTCATCCGGGACTAGAGGAATCAATGAGCAGTTCTTC.

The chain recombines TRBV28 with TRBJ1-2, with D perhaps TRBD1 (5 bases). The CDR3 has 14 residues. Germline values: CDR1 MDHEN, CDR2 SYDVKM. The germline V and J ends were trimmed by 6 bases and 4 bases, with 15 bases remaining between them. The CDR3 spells CASSPQGGGYGYTF. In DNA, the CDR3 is TGTGCCAGCAGCCCCCAGGGTGGGGGCTATGGCTACACCTTC.

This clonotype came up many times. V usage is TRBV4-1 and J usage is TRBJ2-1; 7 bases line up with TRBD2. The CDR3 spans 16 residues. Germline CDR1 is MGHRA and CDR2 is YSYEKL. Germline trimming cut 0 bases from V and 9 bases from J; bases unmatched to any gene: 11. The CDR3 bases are TGCGCCAGCAGCCAAGATTTAGCGGGCTTTGGAGTTGAGCAGTTCTTC. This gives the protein CASSQDLAGFGVEQFF.

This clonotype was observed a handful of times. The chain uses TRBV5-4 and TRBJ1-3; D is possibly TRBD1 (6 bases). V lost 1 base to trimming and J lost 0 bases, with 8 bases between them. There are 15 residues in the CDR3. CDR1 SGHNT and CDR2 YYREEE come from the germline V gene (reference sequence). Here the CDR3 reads CASSLMGASGNTIYF. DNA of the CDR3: TGTGCCAGCAGCTTGATGGGGGCCTCTGGAAACACCATATATTTT.

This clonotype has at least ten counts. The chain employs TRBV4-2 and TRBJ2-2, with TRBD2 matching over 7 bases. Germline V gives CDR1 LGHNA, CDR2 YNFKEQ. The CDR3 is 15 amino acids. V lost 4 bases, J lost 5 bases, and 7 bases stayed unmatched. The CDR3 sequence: CASSPASGETGELFF. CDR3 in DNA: TGTGCCAGCAGCCCGGCTAGCGGAGAAACCGGGGAGCTGTTTTTT.

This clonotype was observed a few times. As DNA, the CDR3 is TGTGCCAGTAGGGACCTGGGGGTCAATCAGCCCCAGCATTTT. It encodes CASRDLGVNQPQHF. V gene TRBV19 combines with J gene TRBJ1-5; possibly TRBD1 for D (5 bases). This CDR3 has 14 residues. Germline V gene data show CDR1 as LNHDA and CDR2 as SQIVND (reference sequence). Deletions cut 6 bases from V and 3 bases from J, with 12 bases between.

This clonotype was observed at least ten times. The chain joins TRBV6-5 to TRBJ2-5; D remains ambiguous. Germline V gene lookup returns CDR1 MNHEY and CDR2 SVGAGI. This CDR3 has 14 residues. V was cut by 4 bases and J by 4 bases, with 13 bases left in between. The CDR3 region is CASSSDLRGETQYF. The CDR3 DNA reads TGTGCCAGCAGTTCAGACTTGCGCGGAGAGACCCAGTACTTC.

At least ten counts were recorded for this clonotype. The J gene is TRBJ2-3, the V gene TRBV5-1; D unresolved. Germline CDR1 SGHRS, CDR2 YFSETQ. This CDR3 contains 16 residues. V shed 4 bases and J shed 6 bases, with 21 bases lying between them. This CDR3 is CASSPPTTHFEDTQYF. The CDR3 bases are TGCGCCAGCAGCCCCCCGACAACTCATTTCGAGGATACGCAGTATTTT.

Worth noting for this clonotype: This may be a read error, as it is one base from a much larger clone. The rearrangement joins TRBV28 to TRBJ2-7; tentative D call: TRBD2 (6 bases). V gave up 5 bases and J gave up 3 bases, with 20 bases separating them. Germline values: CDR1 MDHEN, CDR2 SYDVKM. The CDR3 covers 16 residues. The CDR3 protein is CASSAPWTNGIYEQYF. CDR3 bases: TGTGCCAGCAGTGCTCCATGGACTAACGGGATCTACGAGCAGTACTTC.

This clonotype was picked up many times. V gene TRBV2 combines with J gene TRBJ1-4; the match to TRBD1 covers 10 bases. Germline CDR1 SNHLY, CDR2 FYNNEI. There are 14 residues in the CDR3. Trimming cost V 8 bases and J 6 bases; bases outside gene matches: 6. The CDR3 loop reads CASSAGTGDEKLFF. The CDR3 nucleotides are TGTGCCAGCTCCGCCGGGACAGGGGATGAAAAACTGTTTTTT.

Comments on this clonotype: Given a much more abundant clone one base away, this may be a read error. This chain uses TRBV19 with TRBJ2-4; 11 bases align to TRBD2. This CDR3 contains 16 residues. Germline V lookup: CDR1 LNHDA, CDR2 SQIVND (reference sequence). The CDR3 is CASSELAGGSKNIRYF. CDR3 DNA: TGTGCCAGTAGTGAATTAGCGGGAGGGTCCAAAAACATTCGGTACTTC.

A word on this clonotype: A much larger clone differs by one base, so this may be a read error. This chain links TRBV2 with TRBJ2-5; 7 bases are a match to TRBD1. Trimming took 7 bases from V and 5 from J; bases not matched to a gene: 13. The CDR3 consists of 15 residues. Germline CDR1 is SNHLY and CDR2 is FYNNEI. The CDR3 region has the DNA TGTGCCAGCATCCCCACGAGGCAGGGGGTCGAGACCCAGTACTTC. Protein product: CASIPTRQGVETQYF.

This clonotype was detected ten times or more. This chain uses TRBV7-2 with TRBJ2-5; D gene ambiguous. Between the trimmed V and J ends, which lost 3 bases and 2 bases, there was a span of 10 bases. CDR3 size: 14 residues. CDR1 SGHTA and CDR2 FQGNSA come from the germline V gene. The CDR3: CASSFTATQETQYF. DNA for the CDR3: TGTGCCAGCAGCTTTACGGCTACACAAGAGACCCAGTACTTC.

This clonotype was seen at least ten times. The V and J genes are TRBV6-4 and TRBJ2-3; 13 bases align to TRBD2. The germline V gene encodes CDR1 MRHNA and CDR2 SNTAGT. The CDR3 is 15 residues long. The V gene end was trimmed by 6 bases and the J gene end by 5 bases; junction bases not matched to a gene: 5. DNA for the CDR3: TGTGCCAGCAGCCCAAGGACTAGCGGGAGAGATACGCAGTATTTT. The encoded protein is CASSPRTSGRDTQYF.

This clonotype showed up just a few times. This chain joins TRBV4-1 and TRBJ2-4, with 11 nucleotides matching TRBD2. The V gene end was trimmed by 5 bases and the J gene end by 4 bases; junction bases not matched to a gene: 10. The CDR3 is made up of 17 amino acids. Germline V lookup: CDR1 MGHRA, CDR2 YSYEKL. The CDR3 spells CASSATGTSGIKNIQYF. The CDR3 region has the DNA TGCGCCAGCAGCGCAACCGGGACTAGCGGAATAAAAAACATTCAGTACTTC.

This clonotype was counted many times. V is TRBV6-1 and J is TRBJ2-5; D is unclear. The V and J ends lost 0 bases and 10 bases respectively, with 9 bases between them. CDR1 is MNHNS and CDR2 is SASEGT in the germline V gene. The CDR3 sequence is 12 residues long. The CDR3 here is CASSEAGAVQYF. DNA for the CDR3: TGTGCCAGCAGTGAAGCAGGTGCGGTCCAGTACTTC.

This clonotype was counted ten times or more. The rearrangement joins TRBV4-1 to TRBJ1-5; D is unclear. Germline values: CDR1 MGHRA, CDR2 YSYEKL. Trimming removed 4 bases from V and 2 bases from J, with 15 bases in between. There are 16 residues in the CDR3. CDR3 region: CASSPISGRGNQPQHF. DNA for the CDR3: TGCGCCAGCAGCCCGATATCCGGTCGGGGCAATCAGCCCCAGCATTTT.

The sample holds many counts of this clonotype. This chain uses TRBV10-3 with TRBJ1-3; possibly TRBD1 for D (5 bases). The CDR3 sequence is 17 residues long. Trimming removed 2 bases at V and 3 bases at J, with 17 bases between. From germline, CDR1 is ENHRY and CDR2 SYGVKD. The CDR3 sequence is CAISERAQGLGGNTIYF. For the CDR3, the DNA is TGTGCCATCAGTGAGAGAGCTCAGGGCCTTGGTGGAAACACCATATATTTT.

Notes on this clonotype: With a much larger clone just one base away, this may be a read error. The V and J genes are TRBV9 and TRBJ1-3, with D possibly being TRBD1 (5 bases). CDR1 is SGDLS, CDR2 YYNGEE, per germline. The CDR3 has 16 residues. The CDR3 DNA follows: TGTGCCAGCGGCGTGATCGGGGCCCCCTCTGGAAACACCATATATTTT. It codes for CASGVIGAPSGNTIYF.